The rows below give T cell receptor beta chains drawn from one sample of a study of response to subunit inactivated influenza vaccine. One entry per CDR3 protein, called by TCRdb with MiXCR from the RT-PCR reads. Of hundreds of thousands of distinct CDR3 sequences listed, around 20% are singletons. Sequenced material: PBMCs from blood, taken around 5 days after vaccination. These receptors all stem from a man between 45 and 60 years old who received an inactivated influenza vaccine. Each CDR3 is given with its conserved first and last residue. D genes are given only for firm matches. Clone size, where shown, is once, few, many, or a class for clones that have expanded.

-	TRBD1	TRBJ2-7	TRBV20-1	TGCAGTGCTATGGGTTCGGACAGGGGGCTCTACGAGCAGTACTTC	CSAMGSDRGLYEQYF
-	-	TRBJ2-3	TRBV20-1	TGCAGTGCTAAAGACCGGGGCGGCACAGATACGCAGTATTTT	CSAKDRGGTDTQYF
-	TRBD1	TRBJ1-4	TRBV7-2	TGTGCCAGCAGCATCCCCCTCGGGACAGGGAATGAAAAACTGTTTTTT	CASSIPLGTGNEKLFF
-	TRBD1	TRBJ2-7	TRBV7-2	TGTGCCAGCAGCTCCACGGGACAGGGCACCTACGAGCAGTACTTC	CASSSTGQGTYEQYF
-	TRBD2	TRBJ2-5	TRBV5-1	TGCGCCAGCAGCAGCCCGGGGGGCCAAGAGACCCAGTACTTC	CASSSPGGQETQYF
few	TRBD2	TRBJ2-1	TRBV20-1	TGCAGTGCTCCCATCCTAGCGGGGATCCCTGCTTACAATGAGCAGTTCTTC	CSAPILAGIPAYNEQFF
many	-	TRBJ2-2	TRBV4-2	TGTGCCAGCAGCCAAGAAAGAAGGGGGGCCGGGGAGCTGTTTTTT	CASSQERRGAGELFF
-	TRBD2	TRBJ2-2	TRBV3-1	TGTGCCAGCAGCCGGCGCGGGGGGTCGGGGGAGCTGTTTTTT	CASSRRGGSGELFF
few	-	TRBJ2-2	TRBV5-1	TGCGCCAGCAGACAGCTAAACACCGGGGAGCTGTTTTTT	CASRQLNTGELFF
few	-	TRBJ2-4	TRBV29-1	TGCAGCGTTGTGGGAGGGGACAGAAACATTCAGTACTTC	CSVVGGDRNIQYF
few	-	TRBJ1-3	TRBV5-1	TGCGCCAGCAGCCCTAACAGCCACTCTGGAAACACCATATATTTT	CASSPNSHSGNTIYF
-	TRBD2	TRBJ2-2	TRBV9	TGTGCCAGCAGCCCCAGACTAGCGGGAAACACCGGGGAGCTGTTTTTT	CASSPRLAGNTGELFF
many	-	TRBJ2-5	TRBV7-2	TGTGCCAGCAGCGCGGACTTGGCAGGGACCCAGTACTTC	CASSADLAGTQYF
few	-	TRBJ2-3	TRBV28	TGTGCCAGCAGTTTTCCTCACACACCCGATTGGGGGCGGGAAGATACGCAGTATTTT	CASSFPHTPDWGREDTQYF
-	TRBD2	TRBJ2-3	TRBV10-3	TGTGCCATCAGTGAACGACTAGCGGGCACCCTCACAGATACGCAGTATTTT	CAISERLAGTLTDTQYF
many	TRBD2	TRBJ2-3	TRBV29-1	TGCAGCGTAGAAAGCGGGGCCTACACAGATACGCAGTATTTT	CSVESGAYTDTQYF
-	-	TRBJ2-5	TRBV7-2	TGTGCCAGCAGCTTATTAGGACAGTCCCAAGAGACCCAGTACTTC	CASSLLGQSQETQYF
-	-	TRBJ2-7	TRBV4-2	TGTGCCAGCAGCCAAGATAACAGAAATCTATACGAGCAGTACTTC	CASSQDNRNLYEQYF
few	TRBD2	TRBJ2-3	TRBV11-1	TGTGCCAGCAGCCCTTCTCTTTCGGGAGGGACCACAGATACGCAGTATTTT	CASSPSLSGGTTDTQYF
many	-	TRBJ2-3	TRBV10-3	TGTGCCATCAGCCCTAGTGCAGATACGCAGTATTTT	CAISPSADTQYF
-	-	TRBJ2-1	TRBV18	TGTGCCAGCTCACCCGCAGGTCACAATGAGCAGTTCTTC	CASSPAGHNEQFF
-	TRBD1	TRBJ2-7	TRBV5-4	TGTGCCAGCAGCTTGCCCGGGACAGGGGGTTTCTACGAGCAGTACTTC	CASSLPGTGGFYEQYF
few	TRBD1	TRBJ2-3	TRBV12-3/TRBV12-4	TGTGCCAGCAGTCCCCAGGGACAGGGGTTCCCAGATACGCAGTATTTT	CASSPQGQGFPDTQYF
few	TRBD2	TRBJ2-3	TRBV20-1	TGCAGTGCTAGAGATCAACGACTAGCGGGCACAGATACGCAGTATTTT	CSARDQRLAGTDTQYF
few	-	TRBJ1-1	TRBV12-3/TRBV12-4	TGTGCCAGCAGTCCCGCGGGGTCGGGGAGCACTGAAGCTTTCTTT	CASSPAGSGSTEAFF
-	-	TRBJ2-5	TRBV5-4	TGTGCCAGCTGCTTGATCCCCAGTCAAGAGACCCAGTACTTC	CASCLIPSQETQYF
few	TRBD1	TRBJ2-5	TRBV29-1	TGCAGCGTGAAGAATGGACAGGGGGCTGAGACCCAGTACTTC	CSVKNGQGAETQYF
many	TRBD1	TRBJ1-1	TRBV12-3/TRBV12-4	TGTGCCAGCAGCCAGGGGGGAGGGGGCAACACTGAAGCTTTCTTT	CASSQGGGGNTEAFF
few	-	TRBJ1-5	TRBV12-3/TRBV12-4	TGTGCCAGCAGGGCCACGGGGGGACAGCCCCAGCATTTT	CASRATGGQPQHF
-	-	TRBJ1-1	TRBV12-3/TRBV12-4	TGTGCCAGCAGTTTTACGCCCAAACAGGGTCGAGGGACTGAAGCTTTCTTT	CASSFTPKQGRGTEAFF
few	-	TRBJ2-5	TRBV20-1	TGCAGTGCTAGCCCCATGGGCAGTCAAGAGACCCAGTACTTC	CSASPMGSQETQYF
-	TRBD1	TRBJ2-2	TRBV6-1	TGTGCCAGCAGACGACAGACAGGGGCTCAAAACACCGGGGAGCTGTTTTTT	CASRRQTGAQNTGELFF
many	TRBD2	TRBJ2-1	TRBV29-1	TGCAGCGCCTTTAGCGGGAGCGGGCGTGAGCAGTTCTTC	CSAFSGSGREQFF
few	-	TRBJ2-7	TRBV6-2/TRBV6-3	TGTGCCACCCAGTTACGAGCCCAGGGCGGGTACTACGAGCAGTACTTC	CATQLRAQGGYYEQYF
many	TRBD1	TRBJ2-1	TRBV28	TGTGCCAGCACCGCGGCCGGGACAGGGATAAATGAGCAGTTCTTC	CASTAAGTGINEQFF
few	-	TRBJ2-3	TRBV20-1	TGCAGTGCTAGAGATTTCGGGGCGTTAGATACGCAGTATTTT	CSARDFGALDTQYF
many	-	TRBJ2-3	TRBV12-3/TRBV12-4	TGTGCCAGCAGTTTGGAGGCAGGGCTAACAGATACGCAGTATTTT	CASSLEAGLTDTQYF
many	TRBD2	TRBJ2-5	TRBV5-1	TGCGCCAGCAGCTGGAACCTAGCGGGACAAGAGACCCAGTACTTC	CASSWNLAGQETQYF
-	-	TRBJ2-7	TRBV10-3	TGTGCCATCAGGACACCCGGCAGGGGTTACGAGCAGTACTTC	CAIRTPGRGYEQYF
-	TRBD2	TRBJ2-1	TRBV20-1	TGCAGTGCTTGTACTAGCGGGAGTTGGAACAATGAGCAGTTCTTC	CSACTSGSWNNEQFF
few	-	TRBJ1-2	TRBV28	TGTGCCAGCGGGGTTGGAGGGAATACTTTATATGGCTACACCTTC	CASGVGGNTLYGYTF
few	-	TRBJ2-7	TRBV7-2	TGTGCCAGCAGCTTTATTATGAGCTCCTACGAGCAGTACTTC	CASSFIMSSYEQYF
-	TRBD1	TRBJ2-3	TRBV5-1	TGCGCCAGCAGCTTGGTTGCAGGGGGCGCGACAGATACGCAGTATTTT	CASSLVAGGATDTQYF
-	TRBD2	TRBJ2-5	TRBV11-1	TGTGCCAGCAGCTTCCCGATGCCGGGACTAGGGCACACCAACAAAGAGACCCAGTACTTC	CASSFPMPGLGHTNKETQYF
-	TRBD2	TRBJ2-2	TRBV9	TGTGCCAGCAGCCCCGGACTAGCGGGACCCACCGGGGAGCTGTTTTTT	CASSPGLAGPTGELFF
once	-	TRBJ2-6	TRBV20-1	TGCAGTGCTAGTCTCACAGGGTATGGGGCCAACGTCCTGACTTTC	CSASLTGYGANVLTF
few	TRBD1	TRBJ1-2	TRBV6-6	TGTGCCAGCTATAGGGGGACAGGCTATGGCTACACCTTC	CASYRGTGYGYTF
-	TRBD1	TRBJ2-7	TRBV12-3/TRBV12-4	TGTGCCAGCAGCCAGGACAGGGTCCAGGAGTACTTC	CASSQDRVQEYF
few	TRBD2	TRBJ2-2	TRBV6-1	TGTGCCAGCAGGCTAGCGGGAGGGCCCGTGAACACCGGGGAGCTGTTTTTT	CASRLAGGPVNTGELFF